This T cell receptor beta chain was identified in a study of cytomegalovirus exposure and HLA in healthy donors. Study-level points and caveats: In vitro checks showed that a few CMV-associated chains really do target CMV antigens. A later analysis reportedly identified an Asian-associated ancestry cluster as carrying fewer N-insertions than the roughly 700-donor mean. Links to common viral pathogens appeared, in a later analysis, for several of the most significant clusters.

From germline, CDR1 is SGHRS and CDR2 YFSETQ. This CDR3 region has 15 residues. Trimming took 4 bases from V and 2 from J, leaving 15 bases between them. Use of 60 Vbeta and 13 Jbeta primers characterized the PCR. Method: immunoSEQ multiplex PCR; TCRdb's copy keeps in-frame clones and lacks some. The sample lists 120,000 or so clones; 75% to 80% were seen once. In the case of this clone: The target antigen is unknown.

Source material: PBMCs. The chain has TRBV5-1 and TRBJ2-5; a weak D match, TRBD2 (6 bases). This sequence was found in a woman in her forties in good health and CMV-seronegative. CDR3 sequence (DNA): TGCGCCAGCAGCCCCGGGGTAGCGGCACAAGAGACCCAGTACTTC. It codes for CASSPGVAAQETQYF.